A single sample gave rise to the 32 T cell receptor beta chains below, sequenced in a study of early T cells in non-severe SARS-CoV-2 infection. Each CDR3 protein is one row after TCRdb ran MiXCR on the 5' RACE reads. This table holds about 77,000 distinct CDR3 sequences, approximately 12% found once. The sample here was whole blood, taken at baseline. The receptors stem from an adult who was a healthcare worker with PCR-confirmed SARS-CoV-2 infection or an uninfected control (not recorded which). The donor label of this sample is uncertain.

This chain uses TRBV5-1 with TRBJ1-4, with TRBD1 matching over 7 bases. V trimming: 5 bases; J trimming: 7 bases; junction bases outside the gene matches: 11. Germline V lookup: CDR1 SGHRS, CDR2 YFSETQ. The CDR3 loop spans 15 amino acids. The CDR3 loop reads CASSTGTARSEKLFF. For the CDR3, the DNA is TGCGCCAGCAGTACCGGGACAGCGAGATCTGAAAAACTGTTTTTT. Together with reference TRBV5-1 and TRBJ1-4, the CDR3 gives the full variable domain: KAGVTQTPRYLIKTRGQQVTLSCSPISGHRSVSWYQQTPGQGLQFLFEYFSETQRNKGNFPGRFSGRQFSNSRSEMNVSTLELGDSALYLCASSTGTARSEKLFFGSGTQLSVL.

The sample holds a few counts of this clonotype. The chain is built from TRBV11-2 and TRBJ1-5; unclear D gene. The CDR3 sequence is 14 residues long. CDR1 SGHAT and CDR2 FQNNGV come from the germline V gene. With 3 bases removed from V and 3 bases from J, the gap between germline ends came to 9 bases. CDR3 in amino acids: CASSFGPTNQPQHF. The CDR3 coding sequence is TGTGCCAGCAGCTTCGGACCGACCAATCAGCCCCAGCATTTT.

This clonotype was detected ten times or more. CDR3 coding DNA: TGTGCCAGCAGCCAGGGCACCGGCTACACCTTC. Its protein product is CASSQGTGYTF. The chain carries TRBV4-2 and TRBJ1-2; D remains ambiguous. The CDR3 loop spans 11 amino acids. Trimming left V 3 bases short and J 8 bases short, with 7 bases between. The germline CDR1 and CDR2 sequences are LGHNA and YNFKEQ.

This clonotype has only a few counts. The V gene is TRBV29-1, the J gene TRBJ1-1, with TRBD1 identical over 7 bases. The germline CDR1 and CDR2 sequences are SQVTM and ANQGSEA. CDR3 size: 14 residues. Unmatched junction bases numbered 9, after V lost 6 bases and J lost 2 bases. The CDR3 DNA follows: TGCAGCGTCTCAGGGGGAAGCTACAACACTGAAGCTTTCTTT. This encodes CSVSGGSYNTEAFF.

This clonotype was picked up many times. V gene TRBV7-6 combines with J gene TRBJ1-1, with 7 bases aligning to TRBD1. Germline V gene lookup returns CDR1 SGHVS and CDR2 FNYEAQ. With 4 bases clipped from V and 5 bases from J, the junction kept 7 bases outside the gene matches. This CDR3 has 14 amino acids. The CDR3 bases are TGTGCCAGCAGCTCTCAATCGGGACAGACTGAAGCTTTCTTT. Residues: CASSSQSGQTEAFF. Using reference TRBV7-6 and TRBJ1-1 for the parts outside the CDR3, the full variable domain is GAGVSQSPRYKVTKRGQDVALRCDPISGHVSLYWYRQALGQGPEFLTYFNYEAQQDKSGLPNDRFSAERPEGSISTLTIQRTEQRDSAMYRCASSSQSGQTEAFFGQGTRLTVV.

This clonotype has more than one count but fewer than ten. V gene TRBV7-2 combines with J gene TRBJ1-4; 7 bases line up with TRBD1. After removal of 5 bases from V and 0 bases from J, the junction contained 6 bases not matched to a gene. Germline assignment: CDR1 SGHTA and CDR2 FQGNSA. This CDR3 comprises 16 residues. The CDR3 spells CASSPYRGPTNEKLFF. The CDR3 DNA reads as TGTGCCAGCAGCCCCTACAGGGGCCCAACTAATGAAAAACTGTTTTTT.

The V gene is TRBV28, the J gene TRBJ1-2, with D possibly being TRBD1 (6 bases). Trimming took 7 bases from V and 6 from J, leaving 18 bases between them. The germline V gene encodes CDR1 MDHEN and CDR2 SYDVKM. This CDR3 contains 14 residues. This chain's CDR3 is CASINRVGPNGYTF. CDR3 in DNA: TGTGCCAGCATCAACAGGGTTGGGCCAAATGGCTACACCTTC.

The chain couples TRBV6-1 to TRBJ1-2; no firm D call. Trimming stripped 7 bases from V and 8 bases from J, with 17 bases between. This CDR3 is 13 amino acids long. Germline CDR1 MNHNS, CDR2 SASEGT. Here the CDR3 reads CASKTTLASGYTF. Written as DNA, the CDR3 is TGTGCCAGCAAGACGACGTTGGCTTCCGGCTACACCTTC.

This clonotype was picked up many times. The V gene is TRBV12-3 or TRBV12-4, the J gene TRBJ2-7, with TRBD2 as a possible D gene (5 bases). Trimming took off 3 bases at V and 4 bases at J, with 13 bases between the two ends. The CDR3 consists of 14 residues. The CDR3 spells CASSFEGDGYEQYF. For the CDR3, the DNA is TGTGCCAGCAGTTTTGAGGGAGACGGATACGAGCAGTACTTC.

This clonotype showed up just a few times. The chain combines TRBV18 with TRBJ2-7; no clear D gene. Trimming took off 6 bases at V and 6 bases at J, with 24 bases between the two ends. This CDR3 spans 16 amino acids. From germline, CDR1 is KGHSH and CDR2 LQKENI. CDR3 amino acids: CASSPPVLKVESEQYF. The CDR3, as DNA: TGTGCCAGCTCTCCCCCGGTCCTGAAGGTGGAGTCCGAGCAGTACTTC.

This clonotype was seen at least ten times. The chain is built from TRBV5-4 and TRBJ2-3, with D possibly being TRBD2 (6 bases). The germline V gene encodes CDR1 SGHNT and CDR2 YYREEE (reference sequence). V was pared by 3 bases and J by 4 bases, with 15 bases between. The CDR3 totals 15 residues. The CDR3 DNA follows: TGTGCCAGCAGCTGGGGTCGGGAGCTCCCAGATACGCAGTATTTT. This sequence encodes CASSWGRELPDTQYF. The whole variable domain, filled in from reference TRBV5-4 and TRBJ2-3, reads ETGVTQSPTHLIKTRGQQVTLRCSSQSGHNTVSWYQQALGQGPQFIFQYYREEENGRGNFPPRFSGLQFPNYSSELNVNALELDDSALYLCASSWGRELPDTQYFGPGTRLTVL.

The CDR3 is CASSLGTGGAYGYTF. The CDR3 coding sequence is TGTGCCAGCAGCTTAGGGACAGGGGGTGCCTATGGCTACACCTTC. V gene TRBV5-6 combines with J gene TRBJ1-2; 11 bases line up with TRBD1. Germline CDR1 and CDR2: SGHDT and YYEEEE. The V and J ends lost 2 bases and 4 bases, in that order; junction bases with no gene match: 4. The CDR3 has 15 amino acids.

The chain joins TRBV7-2 to TRBJ1-3; no definite D call. The germline gives CDR1 SGHTA, CDR2 FQGNSA. V gave up 5 bases and J gave up 4 bases, with 9 bases separating them. The CDR3 is 13 amino acids. The CDR3 coding sequence is TGTGCCAGCAGCCCCTCTTGGGGAAACACCATATATTTT. This translates into CASSPSWGNTIYF.

This clonotype was seen ten or more times. The chain uses TRBV7-9 and TRBJ1-4; D is unclear. V dropped 4 bases and J dropped 8 bases, with 14 bases sitting between them. The CDR3 length is 14 residues. Germline-derived CDR1 and CDR2 are SEHNR and FQNEAQ (reference sequence). The CDR3, as DNA: TGTGCCAGCAGCTCGACCGGGGTAGGCGAAAAACTGTTTTTT. The encoded protein is CASSSTGVGEKLFF.

The CDR3 nucleotides are TGTGCCAGCAGCTTAAGAGGGGACAGCCTGGGCGCCACTGAAGCTTTCTTT. It codes for CASSLRGDSLGATEAFF. The chain links TRBV7-3 to TRBJ1-1; the match to TRBD1 covers 7 bases. The CDR3 sequence is 17 residues long. Germline lookup yields CDR1 SGHTA and CDR2 FQGTGA. Losses at the gene ends were 1 base for V and 4 bases for J; bases not matched to a gene: 12.

This clonotype was counted many times. The gene calls are TRBV12-3 or TRBV12-4 and TRBJ1-6; a weak D match, TRBD1 (6 bases). CDR3 length: 12 residues. Trimming stripped 6 bases from V and 15 bases from J, with 15 bases between. In nucleotides, the CDR3 is TGTGCCAGCAGCAATGTAACAGGGCGCCTCCACTTT. Protein: CASSNVTGRLHF.

This clonotype is medium-sized within its sample. The chain couples TRBV12-3 or TRBV12-4 to TRBJ2-4; TRBD2 matches 8 bases. There are 14 residues in the CDR3. Trimming took 5 bases from V and 9 from J; bases not matched to a gene: 9. The CDR3 region has the DNA TGTGCCAGCAGTCCCGAGTGGACTAGCAGCATTCAGTACTTC. This codes for CASSPEWTSSIQYF.

This clonotype was seen many times. The chain has TRBV7-2 and TRBJ2-7; D remains unclear. The CDR3 has 15 amino acids. The germline gives CDR1 SGHTA, CDR2 FQGNSA. Trimming stripped 5 bases from V and 0 bases from J, with 14 bases between. The CDR3 loop is CASSPRVTRSYEQYF. In DNA, the CDR3 is TGTGCCAGCAGCCCCCGGGTAACCCGCTCCTACGAGCAGTACTTC. Supplemented by reference TRBV7-2 and TRBJ2-7, the full variable domain reads GAGVSQSPSNKVTEKGKDVELRCDPISGHTALYWYRQSLGQGLEFLIYFQGNSAPDKSGLPSDRFSAERTGGSVSTLTIQRTQQEDSAVYLCASSPRVTRSYEQYFGPGTRLTVT.

About this clonotype itself: In this CDR3 the conserved last residue, phenylalanine or tryptophan, is missing, so a read error is likely. Because the CDR3's place on the DNA is in doubt, the DNA is left out and the CDR3 is given as listed by TCRdb. The rearrangement uses TRBV29-1 and TRBJ2-1; the listed D gene, TRBD2, was not tested against the DNA. The CDR3 comprises 11 residues, both ends counted. Germline CDR1 is SQVTM and CDR2 is ANQGSEA. This CDR3 is CSVRSGPREFS.

V gene TRBV3-1 combines with J gene TRBJ2-1, with D possibly matching TRBD1 (5 bases). The CDR3 is 15 residues long. The V end lost 5 bases, the J end lost 0 bases, and 11 bases lay between the germline ends. Germline lookup yields CDR1 LGHDT and CDR2 YNNKEL (reference sequence). CDR3 nucleotides: TGTGCCAGCAGCGGGGCGGTCCGCTCCTACAATGAGCAGTTCTTC. Protein sequence: CASSGAVRSYNEQFF.

The rearrangement joins TRBV2 to TRBJ2-7, with 10 positions matching TRBD2. Germline lookup yields CDR1 SNHLY and CDR2 FYNNEI. The CDR3 loop spans 15 amino acids. After removal of 0 bases from V and 3 bases from J, the junction contained 2 bases not matched to a gene. CDR3: CASSEAGTSVYEQYF. DNA for the CDR3: TGTGCCAGCAGTGAAGCGGGGACTAGCGTCTACGAGCAGTACTTC.

This clonotype occurred many times. The chain uses TRBV4-1 and TRBJ2-1; tentative D call: TRBD2 (6 bases). The CDR3 is 16 amino acids. CDR1 and CDR2 from the germline V gene are MGHRA and YSYEKL. The V end was cut by 1 base, the J end by 5 bases, with 15 bases between. CDR3 sequence: CASSQARGTLNNEQFF. Written as DNA, the CDR3 is TGCGCCAGCAGCCAAGCGCGCGGGACTCTAAACAATGAGCAGTTCTTC.

At least ten counts were recorded for this clonotype. The V call is TRBV12-3 or TRBV12-4, the J call TRBJ2-1; TRBD1 matches 11 bases. This CDR3 contains 16 residues. Trimming at V came to 6 bases and at J to 9 bases, leaving 13 bases not matched to a gene. The CDR3 is CASSPKPGQGVGEQFF. DNA of the CDR3: TGTGCCAGCAGCCCGAAACCGGGACAGGGGGTCGGTGAGCAGTTCTTC.

This clonotype was seen many times. This chain connects TRBV7-8 to TRBJ2-1; the D is unclear. V lost 2 bases to trimming and J lost 8 bases, with 4 bases between them. The CDR3 is 11 residues long. The germline gives CDR1 SGHVS, CDR2 FQNEAQ. CDR3 sequence: CASSLNDEQFF. The CDR3 DNA follows: TGTGCCAGCAGCTTAAACGATGAGCAGTTCTTC.

This clonotype appeared a few times. The gene calls are TRBV20-1 and TRBJ2-2, with a tentative D call TRBD2 (5 bases). Per germline, CDR1 DFQATT and CDR2 SNEGSKA (reference sequence). The CDR3 runs to 10 residues. The CDR3 region is CTGVPGELFF. CDR3 bases: TGCACCGGGGTCCCCGGGGAGCTGTTTTTT.

This clonotype was observed many times. The chain carries TRBV20-1 and TRBJ1-4; 8 nucleotides agree with TRBD1. This CDR3 contains 16 residues. Germline V lookup: CDR1 DFQATT, CDR2 SNEGSKA (reference sequence). The V gene end was trimmed by 5 bases and the J gene end by 5 bases; junction bases not matched to a gene: 13. The CDR3 DNA sequence: TGCAGTGCTCGCAGACAGGGGATCATTGGGAATGAAAAACTGTTTTTT. Amino acids: CSARRQGIIGNEKLFF.

This clonotype was detected only a few times. The V and J genes are TRBV7-2 and TRBJ2-1; D is unresolved. The CDR3 has 14 residues. In germline, CDR1 is SGHTA, CDR2 FQGNSA. Trimming stripped 0 bases from V and 9 bases from J, with 12 bases between. The CDR3 bases are TGTGCCAGCAGCTTAGCAAAGGTGGCGCTTGAGCAGTTCTTC. It codes for CASSLAKVALEQFF.

This clonotype showed up many times. Here the CDR3 reads CASSYSSFRSNQPQHF. CDR3 bases: TGTGCCAGCAGTTACTCGAGTTTCCGGAGCAATCAGCCCCAGCATTTT. The V and J genes are TRBV6-2 or TRBV6-3 and TRBJ1-5, with D hard to call. The V and J ends lost 0 bases and 1 base respectively, with 10 bases between them. This CDR3 is built from 16 residues. Per germline, CDR1 MNHEY and CDR2 SVGEGT.

The V gene is TRBV19, the J gene TRBJ2-3; 8 bases match TRBD2. The V and J ends lost 7 bases and 4 bases, in that order; junction bases with no gene match: 13. Germline CDR1 is LNHDA and CDR2 is SQIVND (reference sequence). The CDR3 is made up of 16 amino acids. In DNA form, the CDR3 reads TGTGCCAGTACCCTCACGGCGGGGGGAGTGCCAGATACGCAGTATTTT. Amino acid sequence: CASTLTAGGVPDTQYF.

This clonotype has just a few counts. V usage is TRBV10-1 and J usage is TRBJ2-7; D unresolved. Germline CDR1 reads WNHNN; CDR2 reads SYGVQD (reference sequence). V shed 3 bases and J shed 2 bases, with 14 bases lying between them. The CDR3 consists of 15 residues. CDR3 bases: TGCGCCAGCAGTGAAACCACAGCGCTACCCTACGAGCAGTACTTC. As protein: CASSETTALPYEQYF.

The chain has TRBV14 and TRBJ2-1; TRBD2 matches 7 bases. The junction had 7 bases not matched to a gene; V was cut back by 0 bases and J by 2 bases. The germline V gene has CDR1 SGHDN and CDR2 FVKESK. This CDR3 has 17 residues. As DNA, the CDR3 is TGTGCCAGCAGCCAAGACCTGAGCGGGACCGCCTACAATGAGCAGTTCTTC. Protein: CASSQDLSGTAYNEQFF.

The V gene is TRBV10-3, the J gene TRBJ2-1; 9 positions agree with TRBD2. Germline CDR1 and CDR2: ENHRY and SYGVKD. The CDR3 loop spans 15 amino acids. V was pared by 6 bases and J by 6 bases, with 9 bases of the junction left unmatched. The DNA for the CDR3 is TGTGCCATCAGAGTGACTAGCGGACCGGGCAATGAGCAGTTCTTC. It translates to CAIRVTSGPGNEQFF.